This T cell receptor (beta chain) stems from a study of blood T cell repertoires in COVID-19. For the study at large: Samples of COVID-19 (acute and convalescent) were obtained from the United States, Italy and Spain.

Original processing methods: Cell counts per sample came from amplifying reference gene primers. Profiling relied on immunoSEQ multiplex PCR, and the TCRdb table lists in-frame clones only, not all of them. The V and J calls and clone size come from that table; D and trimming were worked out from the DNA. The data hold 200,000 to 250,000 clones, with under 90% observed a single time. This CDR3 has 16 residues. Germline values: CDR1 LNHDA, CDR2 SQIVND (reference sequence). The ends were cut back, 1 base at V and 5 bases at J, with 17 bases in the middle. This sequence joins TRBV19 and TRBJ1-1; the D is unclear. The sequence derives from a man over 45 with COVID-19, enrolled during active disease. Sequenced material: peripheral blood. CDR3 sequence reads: CASSIGTRRAATEAFF. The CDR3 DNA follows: TGTGCCAGTAGTATAGGAACGAGGAGGGCGGCAACTGAAGCTTTCTTT.